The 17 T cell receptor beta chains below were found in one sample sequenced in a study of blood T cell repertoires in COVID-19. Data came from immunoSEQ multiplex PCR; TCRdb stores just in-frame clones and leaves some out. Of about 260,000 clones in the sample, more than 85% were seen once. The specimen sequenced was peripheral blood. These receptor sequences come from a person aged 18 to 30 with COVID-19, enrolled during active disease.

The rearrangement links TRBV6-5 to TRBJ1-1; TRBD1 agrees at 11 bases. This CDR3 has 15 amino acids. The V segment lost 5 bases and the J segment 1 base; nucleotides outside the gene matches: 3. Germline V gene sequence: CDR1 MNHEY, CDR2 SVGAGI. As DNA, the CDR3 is TGTGCCAGCAGTCAGGACAGGGGGCGGAACACTGAAGCTTTCTTT. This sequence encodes CASSQDRGRNTEAFF.

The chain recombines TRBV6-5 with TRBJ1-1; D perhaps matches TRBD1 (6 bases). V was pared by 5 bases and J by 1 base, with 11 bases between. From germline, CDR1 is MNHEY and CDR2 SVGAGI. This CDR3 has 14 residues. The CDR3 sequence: CASSTGGGNTEAFF. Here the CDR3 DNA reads TGTGCCAGCAGTACGGGAGGGGGGAACACTGAAGCTTTCTTT.

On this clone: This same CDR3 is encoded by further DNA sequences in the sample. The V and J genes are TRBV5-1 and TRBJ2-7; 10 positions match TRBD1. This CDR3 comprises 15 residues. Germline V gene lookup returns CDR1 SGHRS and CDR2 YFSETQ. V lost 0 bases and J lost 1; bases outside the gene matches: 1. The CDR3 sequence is CASSLGQGASYEQYF. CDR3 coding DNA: TGCGCCAGCAGCTTGGGACAGGGGGCTTCCTACGAGCAGTACTTC.

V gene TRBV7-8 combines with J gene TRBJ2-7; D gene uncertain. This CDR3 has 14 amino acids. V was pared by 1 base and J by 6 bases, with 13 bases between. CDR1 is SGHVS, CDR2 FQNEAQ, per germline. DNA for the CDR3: TGTGCCAGCAGCTTAGTCGCAGGCCCCTCCGAGCAGTACTTC. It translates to CASSLVAGPSEQYF.

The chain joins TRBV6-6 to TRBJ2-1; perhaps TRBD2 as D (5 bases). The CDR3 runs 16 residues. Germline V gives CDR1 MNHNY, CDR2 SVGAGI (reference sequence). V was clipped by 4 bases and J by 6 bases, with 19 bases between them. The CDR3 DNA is TGTGCCAGCAGTTCCCAGAAGGCGGGTCCGGGCAATGAGCAGTTCTTC. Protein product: CASSSQKAGPGNEQFF.

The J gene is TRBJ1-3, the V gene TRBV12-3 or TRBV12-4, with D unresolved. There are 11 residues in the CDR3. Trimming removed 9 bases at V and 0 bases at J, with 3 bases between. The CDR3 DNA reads TGTGCCAGACTCTCTGGAAACACCATATATTTT. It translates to CARLSGNTIYF.

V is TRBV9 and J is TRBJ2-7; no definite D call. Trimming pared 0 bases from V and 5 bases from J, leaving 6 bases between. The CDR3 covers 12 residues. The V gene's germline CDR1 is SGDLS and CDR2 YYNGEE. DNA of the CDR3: TGTGCCAGCAGCGTAGATACTGACGAGCAGTACTTC. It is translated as CASSVDTDEQYF.

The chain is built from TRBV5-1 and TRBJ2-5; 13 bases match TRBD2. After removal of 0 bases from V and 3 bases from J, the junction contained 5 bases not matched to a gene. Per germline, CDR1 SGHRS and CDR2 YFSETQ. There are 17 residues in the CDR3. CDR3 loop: CASSLGLAGGVKETQYF. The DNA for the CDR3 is TGCGCCAGCAGCTTGGGACTAGCGGGAGGAGTTAAAGAGACCCAGTACTTC.

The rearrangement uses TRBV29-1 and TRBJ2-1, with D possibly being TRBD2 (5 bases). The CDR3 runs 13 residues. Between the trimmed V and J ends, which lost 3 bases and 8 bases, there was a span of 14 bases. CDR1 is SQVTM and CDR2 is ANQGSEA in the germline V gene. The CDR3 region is CSVEGGLGDEQFF. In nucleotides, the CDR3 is TGCAGCGTTGAGGGTGGACTGGGCGATGAGCAGTTCTTC.

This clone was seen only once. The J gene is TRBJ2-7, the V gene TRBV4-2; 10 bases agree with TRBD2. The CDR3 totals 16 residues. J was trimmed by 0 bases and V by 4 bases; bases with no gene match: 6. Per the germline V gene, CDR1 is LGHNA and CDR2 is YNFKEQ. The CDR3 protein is CASSLKPSGSSYEQYF. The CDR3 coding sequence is TGTGCCAGCAGCCTTAAGCCTAGCGGGAGCTCCTACGAGCAGTACTTC.

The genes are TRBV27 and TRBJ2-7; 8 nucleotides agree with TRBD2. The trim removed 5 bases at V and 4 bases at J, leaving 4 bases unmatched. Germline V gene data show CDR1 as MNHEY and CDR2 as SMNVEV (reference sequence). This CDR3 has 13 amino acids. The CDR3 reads CASSASGSYEQYF. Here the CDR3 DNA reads TGTGCCAGCAGTGCGAGCGGGAGTTACGAGCAGTACTTC.

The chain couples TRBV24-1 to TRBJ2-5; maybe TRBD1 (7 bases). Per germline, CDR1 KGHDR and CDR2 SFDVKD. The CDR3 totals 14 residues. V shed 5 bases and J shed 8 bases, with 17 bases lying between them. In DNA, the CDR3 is TGTGCCACCAGTGTAGCCAGGGGGGAGTCCACCCAGTACTTC. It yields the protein CATSVARGESTQYF.

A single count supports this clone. Written as DNA, the CDR3 is TGTGCCAGCAGTCCCGGGACTAGAATTCAGACCCAGTACTTC. Translation gives CASSPGTRIQTQYF. The rearrangement joins TRBV28 to TRBJ2-5; TRBD2 matches 8 bases. Germline-derived CDR1 and CDR2 are MDHEN and SYDVKM. After removal of 5 bases from V and 6 bases from J, the junction contained 8 bases not matched to a gene. The CDR3 covers 14 residues. The full variable domain, rest sourced from reference TRBV28 and TRBJ2-5, is DVKVTQSSRYLVKRTGEKVFLECVQDMDHENMFWYRQDPGLGLRLIYFSYDVKMKEKGDIPEGYSVSREKKERFSLILESASTNQTSMYLCASSPGTRIQTQYFGPGTRLLVL.

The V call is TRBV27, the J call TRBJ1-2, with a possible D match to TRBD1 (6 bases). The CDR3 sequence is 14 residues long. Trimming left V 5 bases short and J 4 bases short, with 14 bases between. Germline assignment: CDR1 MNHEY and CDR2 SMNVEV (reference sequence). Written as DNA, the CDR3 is TGTGCCAGCAGTCCCCTCGCGACAGGCTATGGCTACACCTTC. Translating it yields CASSPLATGYGYTF.

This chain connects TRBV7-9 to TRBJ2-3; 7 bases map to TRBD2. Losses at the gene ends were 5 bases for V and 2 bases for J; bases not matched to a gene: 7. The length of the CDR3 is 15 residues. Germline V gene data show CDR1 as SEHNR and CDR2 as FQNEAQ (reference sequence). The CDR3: CASSPTSAVTDTQYF. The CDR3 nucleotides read TGTGCCAGCAGCCCAACTAGCGCCGTCACAGATACGCAGTATTTT. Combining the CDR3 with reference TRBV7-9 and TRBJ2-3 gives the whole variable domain DTGVSQNPRHKITKRGQNVTFRCDPISEHNRLYWYRQTLGQGPEFLTYFQNEAQLEKSRLLSDRFSAERPKGSFSTLEIQRTEQGDSAMYLCASSPTSAVTDTQYFGPGTRLTVL.

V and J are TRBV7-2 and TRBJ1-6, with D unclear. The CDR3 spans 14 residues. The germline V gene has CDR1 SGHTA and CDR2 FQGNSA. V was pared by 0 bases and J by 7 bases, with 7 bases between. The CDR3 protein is CASSLAWANSPLHF. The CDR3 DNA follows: TGTGCCAGCAGCTTAGCTTGGGCGAATTCACCCCTCCACTTT.

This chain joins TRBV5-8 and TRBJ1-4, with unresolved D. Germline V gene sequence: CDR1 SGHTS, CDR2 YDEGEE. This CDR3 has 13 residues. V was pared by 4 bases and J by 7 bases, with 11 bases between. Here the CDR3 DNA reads TGTGCCAGCAGCCTGGCCCCGGGTGAAAAACTGTTTTTT. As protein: CASSLAPGEKLFF.